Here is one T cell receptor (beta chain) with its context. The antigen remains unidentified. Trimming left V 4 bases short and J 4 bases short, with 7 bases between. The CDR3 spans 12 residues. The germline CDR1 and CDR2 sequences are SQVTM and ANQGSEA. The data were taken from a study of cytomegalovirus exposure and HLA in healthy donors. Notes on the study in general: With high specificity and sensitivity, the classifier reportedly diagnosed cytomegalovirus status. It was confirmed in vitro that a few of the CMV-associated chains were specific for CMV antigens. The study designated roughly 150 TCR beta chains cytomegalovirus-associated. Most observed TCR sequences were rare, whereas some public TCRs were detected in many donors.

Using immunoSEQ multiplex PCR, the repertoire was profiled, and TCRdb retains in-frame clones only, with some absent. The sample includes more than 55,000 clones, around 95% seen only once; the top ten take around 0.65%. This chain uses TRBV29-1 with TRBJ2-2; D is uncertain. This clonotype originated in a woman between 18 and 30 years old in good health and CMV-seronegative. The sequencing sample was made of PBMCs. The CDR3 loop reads CSVAGGTGELFF. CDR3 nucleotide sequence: TGCAGCGTTGCAGGTGGCACCGGGGAGCTGTTTTTT.